This T cell receptor (beta chain) was documented in a study of T cell responses to AZD1222 COVID-19 vaccine. Overall study findings and caveats: Spike-specific TCR breadth and depth rose after two AZD1222 doses. Baseline serology detected seropositivity in only six AZD1222 recipients. No repertoire was sampled before or during the peak T cell response, only after it.

Clones were sequenced by immunoSEQ multiplex PCR, and TCRdb holds only the in-frame ones, with some missing. There are 95,000 to 110,000 clones in the sample; approximately 93% occur only once, and about 5% lies in the top ten. Concerning this clone itself: Its antigen is not identified.

Per germline, CDR1 SGHTA and CDR2 FQGNSA. After removal of 4 bases from V and 1 base from J, the junction contained 2 bases not matched to a gene. The CDR3 totals 15 residues. The receptor comes from an adult in good health. This rearrangement joins TRBV7-2 to TRBJ2-7; 12 positions match TRBD2. Sequencing used peripheral blood, obtained on day 0 of AZD1222 vaccination. CDR3 sequence: CASSWLAGGSYEQYF. CDR3 nucleotide sequence: TGTGCCAGCAGCTGGCTAGCGGGGGGGTCCTACGAGCAGTACTTC.